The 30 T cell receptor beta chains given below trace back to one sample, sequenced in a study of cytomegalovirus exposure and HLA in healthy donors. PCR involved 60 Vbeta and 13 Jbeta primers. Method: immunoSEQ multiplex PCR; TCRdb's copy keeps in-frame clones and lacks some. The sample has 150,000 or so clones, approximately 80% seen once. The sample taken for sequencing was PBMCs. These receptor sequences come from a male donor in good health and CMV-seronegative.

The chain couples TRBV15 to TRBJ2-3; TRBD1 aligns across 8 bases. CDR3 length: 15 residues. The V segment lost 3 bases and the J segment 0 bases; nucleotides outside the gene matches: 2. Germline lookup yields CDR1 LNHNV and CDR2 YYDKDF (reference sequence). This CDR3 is CATSRDRASTDTQYF. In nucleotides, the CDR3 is TGTGCCACCAGCAGGGACAGGGCTAGCACAGATACGCAGTATTTT.

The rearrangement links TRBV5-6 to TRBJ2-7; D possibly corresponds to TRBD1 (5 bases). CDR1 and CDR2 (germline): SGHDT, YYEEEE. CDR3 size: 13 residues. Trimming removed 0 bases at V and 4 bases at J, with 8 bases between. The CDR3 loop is CASSLGQSYEQYF. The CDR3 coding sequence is TGTGCCAGCAGCTTGGGACAGTCTTACGAGCAGTACTTC.

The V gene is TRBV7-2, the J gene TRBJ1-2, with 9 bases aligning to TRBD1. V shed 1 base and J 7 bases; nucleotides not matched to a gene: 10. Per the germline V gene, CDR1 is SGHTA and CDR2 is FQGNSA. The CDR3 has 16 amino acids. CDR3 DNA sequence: TGTGCCAGCAGCTTAGGTCCCGGGACAGGGAAGAGTGGCTACACCTTC. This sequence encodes CASSLGPGTGKSGYTF.

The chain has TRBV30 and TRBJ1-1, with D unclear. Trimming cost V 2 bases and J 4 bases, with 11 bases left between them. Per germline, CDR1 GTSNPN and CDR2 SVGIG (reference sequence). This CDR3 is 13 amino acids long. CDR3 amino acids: CAWSPDTITEAFF. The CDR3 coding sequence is TGTGCCTGGAGTCCTGACACCATCACTGAAGCTTTCTTT.

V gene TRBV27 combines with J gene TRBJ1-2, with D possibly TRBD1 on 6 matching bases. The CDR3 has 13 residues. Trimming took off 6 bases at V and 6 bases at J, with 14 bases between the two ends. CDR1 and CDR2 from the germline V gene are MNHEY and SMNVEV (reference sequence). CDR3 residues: CASSPSAGDGYTF. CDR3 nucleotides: TGTGCCAGCAGCCCATCGGCAGGGGATGGCTACACCTTC.

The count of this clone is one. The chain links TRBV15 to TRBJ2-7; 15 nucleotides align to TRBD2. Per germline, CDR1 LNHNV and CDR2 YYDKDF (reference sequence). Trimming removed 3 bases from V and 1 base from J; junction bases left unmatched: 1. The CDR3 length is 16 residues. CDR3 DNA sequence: TGTGCCACCAGCAGTGGGACTAGCGGGGGGTCCTACGAGCAGTACTTC. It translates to CATSSGTSGGSYEQYF.

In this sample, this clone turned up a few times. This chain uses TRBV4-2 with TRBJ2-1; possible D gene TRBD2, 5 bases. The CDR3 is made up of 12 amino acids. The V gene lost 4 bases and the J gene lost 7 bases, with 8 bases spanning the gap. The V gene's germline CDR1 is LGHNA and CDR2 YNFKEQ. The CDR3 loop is CASSPSGNEQFF. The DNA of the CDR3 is TGTGCCAGCAGCCCGAGCGGTAATGAGCAGTTCTTC.

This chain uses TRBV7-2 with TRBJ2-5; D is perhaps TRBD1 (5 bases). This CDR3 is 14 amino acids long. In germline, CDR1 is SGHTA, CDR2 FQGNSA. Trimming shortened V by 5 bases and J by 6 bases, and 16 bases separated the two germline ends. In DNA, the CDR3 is TGTGCCAGCAGCCTACAAGACAGACAGAAGACCCAGTACTTC. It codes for CASSLQDRQKTQYF.

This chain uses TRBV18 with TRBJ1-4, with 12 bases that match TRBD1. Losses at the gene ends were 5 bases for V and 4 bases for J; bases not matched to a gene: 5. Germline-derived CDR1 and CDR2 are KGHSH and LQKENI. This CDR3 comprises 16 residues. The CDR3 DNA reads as TGTGCCAGCTCAGCGGGACAGGGGGCGCTTAATGAAAAACTGTTTTTT. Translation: CASSAGQGALNEKLFF.

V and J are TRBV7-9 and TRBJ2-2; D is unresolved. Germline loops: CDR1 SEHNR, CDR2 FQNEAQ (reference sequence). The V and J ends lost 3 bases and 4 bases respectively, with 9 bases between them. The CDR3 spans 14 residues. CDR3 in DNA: TGTGCCAGCAGCTTGGTGCGTGGCACCGGGGAGCTGTTTTTT. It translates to CASSLVRGTGELFF.

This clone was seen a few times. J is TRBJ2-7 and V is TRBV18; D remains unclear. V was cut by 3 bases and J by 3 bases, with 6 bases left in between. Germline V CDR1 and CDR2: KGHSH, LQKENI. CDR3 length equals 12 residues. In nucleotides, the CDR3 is TGTGCCAGCTCACCTACAAACTACGAGCAGTACTTC. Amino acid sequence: CASSPTNYEQYF.

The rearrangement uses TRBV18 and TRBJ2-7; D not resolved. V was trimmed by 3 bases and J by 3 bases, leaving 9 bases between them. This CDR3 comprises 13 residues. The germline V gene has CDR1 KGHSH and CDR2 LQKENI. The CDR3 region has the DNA TGTGCCAGCTCACCTACTGACAACTACGAGCAGTACTTC. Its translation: CASSPTDNYEQYF.

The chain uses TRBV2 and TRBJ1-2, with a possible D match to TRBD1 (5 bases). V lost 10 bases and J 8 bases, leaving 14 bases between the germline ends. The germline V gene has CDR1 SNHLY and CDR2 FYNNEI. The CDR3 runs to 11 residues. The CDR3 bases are TGTGCCACCGGGGAGGCAGGGGGCTACACCTTC. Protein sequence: CATGEAGGYTF.

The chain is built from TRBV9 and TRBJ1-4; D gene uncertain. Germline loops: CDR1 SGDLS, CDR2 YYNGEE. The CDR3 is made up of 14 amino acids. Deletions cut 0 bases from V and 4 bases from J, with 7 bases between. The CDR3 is CASSVASFNEKLFF. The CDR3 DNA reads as TGTGCCAGCAGCGTAGCCTCGTTTAATGAAAAACTGTTTTTT.

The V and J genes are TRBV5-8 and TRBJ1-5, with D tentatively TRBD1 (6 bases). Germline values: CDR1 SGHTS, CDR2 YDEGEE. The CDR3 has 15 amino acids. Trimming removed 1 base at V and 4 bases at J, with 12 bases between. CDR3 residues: CASSLSGAGNQPQHF. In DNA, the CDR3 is TGTGCCAGCAGCTTGTCAGGGGCCGGGAATCAGCCCCAGCATTTT.

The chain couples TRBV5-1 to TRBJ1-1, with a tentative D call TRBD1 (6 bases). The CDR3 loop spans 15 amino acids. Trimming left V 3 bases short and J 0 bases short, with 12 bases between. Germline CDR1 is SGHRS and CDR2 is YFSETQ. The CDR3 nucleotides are TGCGCCAGCAGCTGGTCGGACAGAATGAACACTGAAGCTTTCTTT. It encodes CASSWSDRMNTEAFF.

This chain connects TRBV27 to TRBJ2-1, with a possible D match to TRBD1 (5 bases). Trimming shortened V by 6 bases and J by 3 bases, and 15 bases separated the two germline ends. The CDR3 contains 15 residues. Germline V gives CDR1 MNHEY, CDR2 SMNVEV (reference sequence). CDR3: CASRQGTLGYNEQFF. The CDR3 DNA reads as TGTGCCAGCAGGCAGGGCACCTTAGGCTACAATGAGCAGTTCTTC.

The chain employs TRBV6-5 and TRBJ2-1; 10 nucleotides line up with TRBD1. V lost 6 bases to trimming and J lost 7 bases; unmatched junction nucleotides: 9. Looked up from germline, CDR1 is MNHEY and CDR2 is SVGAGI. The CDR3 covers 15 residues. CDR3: CASSPDRGRRNEQFF. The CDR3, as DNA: TGTGCCAGCAGCCCCGACAGGGGGCGTAGGAATGAGCAGTTCTTC.

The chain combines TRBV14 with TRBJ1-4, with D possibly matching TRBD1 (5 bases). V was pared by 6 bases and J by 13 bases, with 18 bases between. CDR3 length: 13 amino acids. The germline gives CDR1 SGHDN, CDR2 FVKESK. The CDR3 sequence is CASRRQTGERLFF. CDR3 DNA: TGTGCCAGCAGACGACAAACGGGGGAACGACTGTTTTTT.

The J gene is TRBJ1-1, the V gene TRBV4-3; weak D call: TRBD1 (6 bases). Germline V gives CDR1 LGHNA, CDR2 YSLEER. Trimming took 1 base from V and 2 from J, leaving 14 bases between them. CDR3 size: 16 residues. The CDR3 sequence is CASSQGGPDINTEAFF. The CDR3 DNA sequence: TGCGCCAGCAGCCAAGGGGGGCCCGACATTAACACTGAAGCTTTCTTT.

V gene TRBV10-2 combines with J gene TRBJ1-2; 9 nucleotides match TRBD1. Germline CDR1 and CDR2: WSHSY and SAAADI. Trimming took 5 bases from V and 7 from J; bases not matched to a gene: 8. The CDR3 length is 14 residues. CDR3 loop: CASSLPGQGGGYTF. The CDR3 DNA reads TGCGCCAGCAGTCTGCCGGGACAGGGTGGTGGCTACACCTTC.

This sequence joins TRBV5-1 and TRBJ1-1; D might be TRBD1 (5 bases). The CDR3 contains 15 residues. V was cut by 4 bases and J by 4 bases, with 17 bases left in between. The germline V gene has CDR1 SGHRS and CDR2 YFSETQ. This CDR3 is CASSIAGISGTEAFF. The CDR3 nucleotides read TGCGCCAGCAGCATAGCAGGGATCTCGGGCACTGAAGCTTTCTTT. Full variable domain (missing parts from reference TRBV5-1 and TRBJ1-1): KAGVTQTPRYLIKTRGQQVTLSCSPISGHRSVSWYQQTPGQGLQFLFEYFSETQRNKGNFPGRFSGRQFSNSRSEMNVSTLELGDSALYLCASSIAGISGTEAFFGQGTRLTVV.

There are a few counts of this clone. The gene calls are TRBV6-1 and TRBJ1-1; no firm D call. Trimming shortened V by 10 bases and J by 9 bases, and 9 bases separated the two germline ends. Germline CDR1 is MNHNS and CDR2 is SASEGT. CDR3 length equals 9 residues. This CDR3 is CATGNKAFF. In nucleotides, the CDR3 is TGTGCCACCGGGAACAAAGCTTTCTTT.

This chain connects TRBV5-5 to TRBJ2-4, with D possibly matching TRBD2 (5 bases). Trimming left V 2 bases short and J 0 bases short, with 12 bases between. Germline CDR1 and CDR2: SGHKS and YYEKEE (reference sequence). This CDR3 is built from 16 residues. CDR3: CASSFGELIAKNIQYF. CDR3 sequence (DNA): TGTGCCAGCAGCTTCGGGGAATTAATAGCCAAAAACATTCAGTACTTC. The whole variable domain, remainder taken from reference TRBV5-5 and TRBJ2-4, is DAGVTQSPTHLIKTRGQQVTLRCSPISGHKSVSWYQQVLGQGPQFIFQYYEKEERGRGNFPDRFSARQFPNYSSELNVNALLLGDSALYLCASSFGELIAKNIQYFGAGTRLSVL.

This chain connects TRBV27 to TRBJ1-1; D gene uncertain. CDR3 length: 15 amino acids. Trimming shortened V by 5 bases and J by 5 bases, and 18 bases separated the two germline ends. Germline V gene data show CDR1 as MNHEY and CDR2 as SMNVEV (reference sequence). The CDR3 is CASSPGGHPGTEAFF. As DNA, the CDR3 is TGTGCCAGCAGTCCCGGTGGCCACCCGGGAACTGAAGCTTTCTTT.

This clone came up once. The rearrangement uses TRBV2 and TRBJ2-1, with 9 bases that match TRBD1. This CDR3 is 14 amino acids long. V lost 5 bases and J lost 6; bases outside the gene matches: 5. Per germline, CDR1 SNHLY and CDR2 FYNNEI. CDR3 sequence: CASSSNRGPNEQFF. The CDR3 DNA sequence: TGTGCCAGCAGTTCGAACAGGGGGCCCAATGAGCAGTTCTTC.

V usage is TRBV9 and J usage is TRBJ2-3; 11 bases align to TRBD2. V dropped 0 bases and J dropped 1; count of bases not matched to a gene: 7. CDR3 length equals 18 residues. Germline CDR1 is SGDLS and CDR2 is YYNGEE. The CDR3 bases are TGTGCCAGCAGCGTAGCTTTGACTAGCGGGACCCGCACAGATACGCAGTATTTT. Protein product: CASSVALTSGTRTDTQYF.

The CDR3 reads CASSQQNYGYTF. CDR3 nucleotides: TGTGCCAGCAGCCAGCAGAACTATGGCTACACCTTC. J is TRBJ1-2 and V is TRBV14; D is undetermined. This CDR3 has 12 residues. V was shortened by 3 bases and J by 2 bases, with 4 bases between the two germline ends. Germline CDR1 SGHDN, CDR2 FVKESK.

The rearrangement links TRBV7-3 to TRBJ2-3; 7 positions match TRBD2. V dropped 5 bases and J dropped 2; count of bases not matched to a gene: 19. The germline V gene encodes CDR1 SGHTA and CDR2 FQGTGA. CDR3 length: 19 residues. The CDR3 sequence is CASSPGVSVGTIYTDTQYF. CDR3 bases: TGTGCCAGCAGCCCGGGAGTTTCAGTCGGGACTATCTACACAGATACGCAGTATTTT.

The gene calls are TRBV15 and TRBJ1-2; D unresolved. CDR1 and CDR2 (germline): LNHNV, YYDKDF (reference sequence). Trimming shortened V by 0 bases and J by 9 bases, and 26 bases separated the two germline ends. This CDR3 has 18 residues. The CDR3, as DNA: TGTGCCACCAGCAGAGATGAGGGCCGGGCGGCTCCTAGCCGAAGCTACACCTTC. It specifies CATSRDEGRAAPSRSYTF.